This T cell receptor (beta chain) comes out of a study of neurological immune-mediated disorders. At the level of the study: Relapsing-remitting disease affected 31, and secondary progressive 3, of roughly 34 multiple sclerosis patients.

Via MiXCR, TCRdb re-called the 5' RACE reads, giving one row per CDR3 protein. The sample contains 35,000 to 45,000 distinct CDR3 sequences, less than 3.5% of which appear only once. In regard to this clonotype: A much larger clone lies one base from this, so it may be a read error.

Germline V lookup: CDR1 SQVTM, CDR2 ANQGSEA. The CDR3 consists of 15 residues. The time point denotes: longitudinal time-point 1 (baseline). The rearrangement joins TRBV29-1 to TRBJ2-6; D is possibly TRBD1 (5 bases). The TCR originated in a woman in her sixties with multiple sclerosis. Sequenced: PBMCs. The CDR3 reads CSVKDRYSGAKVLTF. Here the CDR3 DNA reads TGCAGCGTTAAGGATAGGTACTCTGGGGCCAAAGTCCTGACTTTC.